These 31 T cell receptor beta chains were all obtained from the same sample, sequenced in a study of T cells in Graves' hyperthyroidism and ophthalmopathy. Amplified regions were TCR beta CDR3 sequences from RNA transcripts. First-round RT-PCR with HTBI primers amplified the TCR CDR3 region. TCRdb re-called the multiplex PCR reads through MiXCR, storing one row per CDR3 protein. The repertoire holds around 340,000 distinct CDR3 sequences, with 15% to 20% as singletons. The sample was blood. The receptor set was obtained from a woman between 45 and 60 years old with Graves' hyperthyroidism.

The chain is built from TRBV7-8 and TRBJ2-4, with D possibly TRBD1 on 6 matching bases. The CDR3 covers 16 residues. Per germline, CDR1 SGHVS and CDR2 FQNEAQ. The germline V and J ends were trimmed by 1 base and 3 bases, with 13 bases remaining between them. CDR3 protein: CASSLVPGDGKNIQYF. DNA for the CDR3: TGTGCCAGCAGCTTAGTTCCAGGGGATGGCAAAAACATTCAGTACTTC. The variable domain in full, completed from reference TRBV7-8 and TRBJ2-4, reads GAGVSQSPRYKVAKRGQDVALRCDPISGHVSLFWYQQALGQGPEFLTYFQNEAQLDKSGLPSDRFFAERPEGSVSTLKIQRTQQEDSAVYLCASSLVPGDGKNIQYFGAGTRLSVL.

The rearrangement links TRBV20-1 to TRBJ2-5, with D possibly called TRBD1 or TRBD2 (5 bases each). The CDR3 extends over 14 amino acids. CDR1 DFQATT and CDR2 SNEGSKA come from the germline V gene (reference sequence). Trimming took 1 base from V and 5 from J, leaving 14 bases between them. CDR3 DNA: TGCAGTGCTAGAGCCCGGGGCCCGCTGGAGACCCAGTACTTC. This translates into CSARARGPLETQYF.

The chain joins TRBV20-1 to TRBJ1-4; D remains unclear. Germline CDR1 is DFQATT and CDR2 is SNEGSKA (reference sequence). This CDR3 has 12 residues. Trimming removed 0 bases from V and 6 bases from J, with 5 bases in between. The CDR3 sequence is CSARESYEKLFF. For the CDR3, the DNA is TGCAGTGCTAGAGAGTCTTATGAAAAACTGTTTTTT.

The genes are TRBV28 and TRBJ2-5; TRBD1 is a possible D gene (5 bases). The V gene lost 1 base and the J gene lost 5 bases, with 8 bases spanning the gap. Germline V gene sequence: CDR1 MDHEN, CDR2 SYDVKM. The CDR3 runs 13 residues. The CDR3 here is CASSLFNRETQYF. CDR3 sequence (DNA): TGTGCCAGCAGTTTATTCAACAGGGAGACCCAGTACTTC.

This clonotype was found a few times. The chain couples TRBV5-6 to TRBJ1-2; D may be TRBD1 (5 bases). The CDR3 runs to 18 residues. V shed 2 bases and J shed 2 bases, with 22 bases lying between them. Germline-derived CDR1 and CDR2 are SGHDT and YYEEEE. In DNA, the CDR3 is TGTGCCAGCAGCTTACATTCTCCCGTGGGGGGACTAAACTATGGCTACACCTTC. Protein: CASSLHSPVGGLNYGYTF.

This clonotype was observed at least ten times. This rearrangement joins TRBV9 to TRBJ1-1; 7 bases line up with TRBD1. Germline-derived CDR1 and CDR2 are SGDLS and YYNGEE. The CDR3 is made up of 13 amino acids. Trimming cost V 4 bases and J 6 bases; bases outside gene matches: 6. CDR3 DNA: TGTGCCAGCAGCTTGACAGGGTATTCTGAAGCTTTCTTT. Protein product: CASSLTGYSEAFF.

CDR3 DNA: TGCAGTGCTAGAGATGGAGGCGGGGGAGAGCAGTACGTC. Translation gives CSARDGGGGEQYV. The rearrangement links TRBV20-1 to TRBJ2-7, with TRBD2 matching 7 bases. V lost 0 bases and J lost 7; bases outside the gene matches: 6. The CDR3 sequence is 13 residues long. The germline gives CDR1 DFQATT, CDR2 SNEGSKA (reference sequence).

This clonotype has ten or more counts. The gene calls are TRBV3-1 and TRBJ1-1; tentatively, D is TRBD1 (6 bases). The V end was cut by 9 bases, the J end by 3 bases, with 17 bases between. This CDR3 has 14 amino acids. The germline V gene encodes CDR1 LGHDT and CDR2 YNNKEL (reference sequence). The CDR3 region has the DNA TGTGCCAGTGGGAGGGGGGACCGGTACACTGAAGCTTTCTTT. This codes for CASGRGDRYTEAFF.

This clonotype was picked up one time. The CDR3 loop reads CASSISTGGLLSPQHF. CDR3 nucleotides: TGTGCCAGTAGTATAAGCACAGGGGGCCTGCTATCGCCCCAGCATTTT. The rearrangement uses TRBV19 and TRBJ1-5, with 9 bases that match TRBD1. CDR3 length equals 16 residues. Trimming removed 2 bases from V and 9 bases from J; junction bases left unmatched: 11. Germline-derived CDR1 and CDR2 are LNHDA and SQIVND (reference sequence).

This clonotype was observed many times. J is TRBJ2-5 and V is TRBV12-3 or TRBV12-4, with no clear D. The V end lost 2 bases, the J end lost 2 bases, and 9 bases lay between the germline ends. The CDR3 consists of 14 residues. CDR3 nucleotides: TGTGCCAGCAGTTTAAACGACTTACAAGAGACCCAGTACTTC. This gives the protein CASSLNDLQETQYF.

The V call is TRBV7-6, the J call TRBJ2-3, with 7 bases identical to TRBD1. V lost 5 bases, J lost 13 bases, and 15 bases stayed unmatched. The CDR3 extends over 14 amino acids. CDR1 and CDR2 from the germline V gene are SGHVS and FNYEAQ. The CDR3 sequence: CASSPGTDSSEEYF. The CDR3 DNA follows: TGTGCCAGCAGCCCGGGGACAGACTCGAGCGAGGAGTATTTT.

The sample holds many counts of this clonotype. The chain links TRBV2 to TRBJ2-3; TRBD2 matches at 7 bases. V trimming: 0 bases; J trimming: 0 bases; junction bases outside the gene matches: 6. The germline gives CDR1 SNHLY, CDR2 FYNNEI. There are 17 residues in the CDR3. CDR3 protein: CASSEAQAGVSTDTQYF. The DNA of the CDR3 is TGTGCCAGCAGTGAAGCGCAGGCGGGAGTAAGCACAGATACGCAGTATTTT. Filled out from reference TRBV2 and TRBJ2-3, the complete variable domain reads EPEVTQTPSHQVTQMGQEVILRCVPISNHLYFYWYRQILGQKVEFLVSFYNNEISEKSEIFDDQFSVERPDGSNFTLKIRSTKLEDSAMYFCASSEAQAGVSTDTQYFGPGTRLTVL.

This clonotype was seen ten or more times. The genes are TRBV6-1 and TRBJ2-1; 9 nucleotides match TRBD2. The CDR3 totals 15 residues. CDR1 MNHNS and CDR2 SASEGT come from the germline V gene. The trim removed 7 bases at V and 2 bases at J, leaving 6 bases unmatched. The CDR3 nucleotides are TGTGCCAGCAACCCCTCTAGCGGGGCCTACAATGAGCAGTTCTTC. Its protein is CASNPSSGAYNEQFF.

The V and J genes are TRBV29-1 and TRBJ2-1, with D perhaps TRBD2 (6 bases). Trimming took 4 bases from V and 7 from J, leaving 17 bases between them. Germline V CDR1 and CDR2: SQVTM, ANQGSEA. This CDR3 spans 14 amino acids. In DNA form, the CDR3 reads TGCAGCGTTGCCGGCGAGCGGGCTCAAAATGAGCAGTTCTTC. Its translation: CSVAGERAQNEQFF.

The sample holds a few counts of this clonotype. This chain uses TRBV28 with TRBJ2-1; D might be TRBD1 (6 bases). Trimming left V 6 bases short and J 11 bases short, with 23 bases between. CDR1 and CDR2 from the germline V gene are MDHEN and SYDVKM. The CDR3 consists of 15 residues. CDR3 protein: CASSLQGFIAGQQFF. DNA of the CDR3: TGTGCCAGCAGCCTGCAGGGGTTTATCGCGGGTCAGCAGTTCTTC.

This clonotype was observed many times. V usage is TRBV10-3 and J usage is TRBJ2-5; 11 bases line up with TRBD1. In germline, CDR1 is ENHRY, CDR2 SYGVKD. J gave up 5 bases and V 5 bases, and 7 bases lay outside the gene matches. The CDR3 totals 15 residues. The CDR3 reads CAISNRDRGRETQYF. CDR3 in DNA: TGTGCCATCAGTAACCGGGACAGGGGGAGGGAGACCCAGTACTTC.

This clonotype was recorded at least ten times. The genes are TRBV7-8 and TRBJ1-5, with a weak D call TRBD1 (5 bases). The germline V gene encodes CDR1 SGHVS and CDR2 FQNEAQ. This CDR3 has 15 amino acids. The ends were cut back, 3 bases at V and 1 base at J, with 10 bases in the middle. CDR3 sequence reads: CASSFGGDSNQPQHF. The CDR3 region has the DNA TGTGCCAGCAGCTTTGGGGGGGACAGCAATCAGCCCCAGCATTTT.

V is TRBV6-1 and J is TRBJ2-1, with 7 bases lining up with TRBD1. The CDR3 sequence is 12 residues long. After removal of 8 bases from V and 6 bases from J, the junction contained 4 bases not matched to a gene. Germline values: CDR1 MNHNS, CDR2 SASEGT. The CDR3, as DNA: TGTGCCAGCGCGACAGGGCGCAATGAGCAGTTCTTC. Protein product: CASATGRNEQFF.

This clonotype has more than one count but fewer than ten. The chain has TRBV19 and TRBJ1-4; D ambiguous. Germline-derived CDR1 and CDR2 are LNHDA and SQIVND (reference sequence). CDR3 length: 13 amino acids. V gave up 7 bases and J gave up 3 bases, with 9 bases separating them. CDR3 nucleotides: TGTGCCAGTACGGCCCACCCTAATGAAAAACTGTTTTTT. Translated: CASTAHPNEKLFF. Variable domain in full (rest from reference TRBV19 and TRBJ1-4): DGGITQSPKYLFRKEGQNVTLSCEQNLNHDAMYWYRQDPGQGLRLIYYSQIVNDFQKGDIAEGYSVSREKKESFPLTVTSAQKNPTAFYLCASTAHPNEKLFFGSGTQLSVL.

This clonotype occurred a few times. The chain has TRBV11-2 and TRBJ1-5; D is uncertain. Per the germline V gene, CDR1 is SGHAT and CDR2 is FQNNGV. This CDR3 spans 16 amino acids. The V end was cut by 0 bases, the J end by 0 bases, with 9 bases between. This CDR3 reads CASSLEGSDSNQPQHF. The CDR3 DNA follows: TGTGCCAGCAGCTTAGAGGGCAGCGATAGCAATCAGCCCCAGCATTTT.

This clonotype has more than one count but fewer than ten. This sequence joins TRBV6-1 and TRBJ1-2, with TRBD1 matching over 7 bases. There are 16 residues in the CDR3. V lost 5 bases and J lost 2; bases outside the gene matches: 11. The germline CDR1 and CDR2 sequences are MNHNS and SASEGT. The CDR3, as DNA: TGTGCCAGCAGTCGCATTGGTACAGGGGCCAACTATGGCTACACCTTC. Amino acids: CASSRIGTGANYGYTF.

The chain employs TRBV11-2 and TRBJ1-6; no firm D call. V was clipped by 4 bases and J by 7 bases, with 11 bases between them. Germline CDR1 reads SGHAT; CDR2 reads FQNNGV. The CDR3 consists of 14 residues. As DNA, the CDR3 is TGTGCCAGCAGCTATGGGATGATCAATTCACCCCTCCACTTT. This gives the protein CASSYGMINSPLHF.

The V and J genes are TRBV7-9 and TRBJ2-2; 10 positions match TRBD2. The CDR3 runs 18 residues. Unmatched junction bases numbered 10, after V lost 4 bases and J lost 2 bases. In germline, CDR1 is SEHNR, CDR2 FQNEAQ (reference sequence). CDR3 bases: TGTGCCAGCAGCTCGCCCCCGGGACTAGCGCCCAACACCGGGGAGCTGTTTTTT. This sequence encodes CASSSPPGLAPNTGELFF. The complete variable domain, with remaining parts taken from reference TRBV7-9 and TRBJ2-2, reads DTGVSQNPRHKITKRGQNVTFRCDPISEHNRLYWYRQTLGQGPEFLTYFQNEAQLEKSRLLSDRFSAERPKGSFSTLEIQRTEQGDSAMYLCASSSPPGLAPNTGELFFGEGSRLTVL.

V gene TRBV5-1 combines with J gene TRBJ2-2; TRBD1 matches at 9 bases. From germline, CDR1 is SGHRS and CDR2 YFSETQ. The CDR3 totals 16 residues. V shed 0 bases and J 6 bases; nucleotides not matched to a gene: 6. CDR3 DNA: TGCGCCAGCAGCTTGGAACAGGGGGCGCTGGCCGGGGAGCTGTTTTTT. Its protein is CASSLEQGALAGELFF.

This clonotype was observed a few times. V is TRBV9 and J is TRBJ2-3; TRBD2 aligns across 7 bases. The CDR3 extends over 15 amino acids. Germline-derived CDR1 and CDR2 are SGDLS and YYNGEE. V trimming: 0 bases; J trimming: 0 bases; junction bases outside the gene matches: 1. The CDR3 sequence is CASSVGGGSTDTQYF. The CDR3, as DNA: TGTGCCAGCAGCGTAGGGGGGGGGAGCACAGATACGCAGTATTTT.

V usage is TRBV9 and J usage is TRBJ2-3; no firm D call. The CDR3 has 14 residues. The V end lost 4 bases, the J end lost 2 bases, and 11 bases lay between the germline ends. Germline V gene data show CDR1 as SGDLS and CDR2 as YYNGEE. The CDR3, as DNA: TGTGCCAGCAGCCCCCTGATTGACACAGATACGCAGTATTTT. Encoded protein: CASSPLIDTDTQYF. The whole variable domain, remainder taken from reference TRBV9 and TRBJ2-3, is DSGVTQTPKHLITATGQRVTLRCSPRSGDLSVYWYQQSLDQGLQFLIQYYNGEERAKGNILERFSAQQFPDLHSELNLSSLELGDSALYFCASSPLIDTDTQYFGPGTRLTVL.

This clonotype is a singleton in its sample. V is TRBV14 and J is TRBJ1-2; perhaps TRBD1 as D (6 bases). Germline lookup yields CDR1 SGHDN and CDR2 FVKESK. V lost 3 bases, J lost 3 bases, and 8 bases lay in between. The CDR3 loop spans 13 amino acids. The CDR3: CASSHRGDYGYTF. The CDR3 bases are TGTGCCAGCAGCCACAGGGGCGACTATGGCTACACCTTC.

This clonotype was picked up many times. V is TRBV27 and J is TRBJ2-7; D unresolved. The V and J ends lost 5 bases and 6 bases respectively, with 17 bases between them. The length of the CDR3 is 14 residues. Germline V lookup: CDR1 MNHEY, CDR2 SMNVEV (reference sequence). CDR3 region: CASSQVGTLREQYF. The CDR3 DNA sequence: TGTGCCAGCAGTCAAGTAGGCACCTTACGCGAGCAGTACTTC.

As concerns this clonotype: Possible read error: a much larger clone is one base away. V is TRBV20-1 and J is TRBJ2-3, with 11 positions matching TRBD2. The germline gives CDR1 DFQATT, CDR2 SNEGSKA (reference sequence). This CDR3 region has 16 residues. J was trimmed by 4 bases and V by 0 bases; bases with no gene match: 6. The CDR3, as DNA: TGCAGTGCTAGAGATCTTAGCGGGGGGGTGCCAGATACGCAGTATTTT. Encoded protein: CSARDLSGGVPDTQYF.

V usage is TRBV7-6 and J usage is TRBJ2-5, with D possibly matching TRBD2 (6 bases). Trimming took off 4 bases at V and 1 base at J, with 16 bases between the two ends. This CDR3 is built from 16 residues. Germline V lookup: CDR1 SGHVS, CDR2 FNYEAQ. The DNA for the CDR3 is TGTGCCAGCAGCTCCACCGGGGGTGACCTCCAAGAGACCCAGTACTTC. It is translated as CASSSTGGDLQETQYF.

The chain uses TRBV24-1 and TRBJ2-7; tentative D call: TRBD2 (6 bases). CDR3 size: 17 residues. The V end lost 2 bases, the J end lost 2 bases, and 18 bases lay between the germline ends. The germline V gene has CDR1 KGHDR and CDR2 SFDVKD. CDR3 sequence (DNA): TGTGCCACCAGTGATTCGTGCCGGGACTCCTCCCCCTACGAGCAGTACTTC. It specifies CATSDSCRDSSPYEQYF.